A single T cell receptor beta chain is shown here with its context. The data derive from a study of cytomegalovirus exposure and HLA in healthy donors. Donors had nominal health at sampling but likely had unrecorded immune exposures. A multiplex PCR was run with 60 Vbeta primers and 13 Jbeta primers. TCRdb's copy holds only in-frame clones and misses some; the assay was immunoSEQ multiplex PCR. The sample lists some 120,000 clones; roughly three quarters were seen once. The source material was PBMCs. This receptor was identified in a young woman in good health and CMV-seropositive.

In DNA, the CDR3 is TGTGCCAGCAGCTCGGGACAAAGAGATACGCAGTATTTT. Its translation is CASSSGQRDTQYF. The rearrangement uses TRBV28 and TRBJ2-3, with a weak D call TRBD1 (6 bases). Trimming left V 6 bases short and J 5 bases short, with 12 bases between. The CDR3 is made up of 13 amino acids. Per the germline V gene, CDR1 is MDHEN and CDR2 is SYDVKM.